This passage covers 20 T cell receptor beta chains from one sample sequenced in a study of PD-L1 blockade in urothelial cancer. Specified time point: peripheral blood 6 weeks after treatment start. Generated by immunoSEQ multiplex PCR, the TCRdb table keeps only in-frame clones and is missing some. The data contain about 30,000 clones, 80% to 90% of them singletons. Here the sequenced sample was PBMCs, taken around atezolizumab (anti-PD-L1) treatment. The receptors here all came from a man older than 75 with urothelial cancer.

J is TRBJ2-2 and V is TRBV7-8; D perhaps matches TRBD1 (6 bases). CDR1 and CDR2 from the germline V gene are SGHVS and FQNEAQ. V lost 5 bases, J lost 8 bases, and 12 bases lay in between. The CDR3 has 13 amino acids. Here the CDR3 reads CASSTDRAGELFF. In nucleotides, the CDR3 is TGTGCCAGCAGCACGGACAGAGCAGGGGAGCTGTTTTTT.

This sequence joins TRBV27 and TRBJ2-7; 7 bases align to TRBD1. CDR3 length: 15 amino acids. Germline CDR1 is MNHEY and CDR2 is SMNVEV (reference sequence). The V gene end was trimmed by 3 bases and the J gene end by 1 base; junction bases not matched to a gene: 6. The CDR3 loop reads CASSLSGTASYEQYF. The CDR3 bases are TGTGCCAGCAGTTTGTCCGGGACAGCGTCCTACGAGCAGTACTTC.

This chain uses TRBV5-6 with TRBJ1-6, with TRBD1 as a possible D gene (6 bases). The V end was cut by 4 bases, the J end by 7 bases, with 12 bases between. The CDR3 extends over 14 amino acids. In germline, CDR1 is SGHDT, CDR2 YYEEEE. The CDR3 reads CASSPDTGNSPLHF. The CDR3 coding sequence is TGTGCCAGCAGCCCCGATACAGGGAATTCACCCCTCCACTTT.

V gene TRBV5-1 combines with J gene TRBJ2-2; D perhaps matches TRBD2 (6 bases). CDR1 is SGHRS, CDR2 YFSETQ, per germline. Trimming took off 2 bases at V and 5 bases at J, with 13 bases between the two ends. The CDR3 runs 15 residues. CDR3 region: CASSLLSEGTGELFF. The CDR3 DNA sequence: TGCGCCAGCAGCTTATTATCGGAGGGGACCGGGGAGCTGTTTTTT.

The rearrangement joins TRBV7-2 to TRBJ2-7; 7 positions agree with TRBD2. Trimming took 5 bases from V and 2 from J; bases not matched to a gene: 6. CDR1 and CDR2 (germline): SGHTA, FQGNSA. CDR3 length: 14 residues. The CDR3 protein is CASSPLAAAYEQYF. The CDR3 nucleotides are TGTGCCAGCAGCCCCCTAGCGGCGGCCTACGAGCAGTACTTC. The complete variable domain, with remaining parts taken from reference TRBV7-2 and TRBJ2-7, reads GAGVSQSPSNKVTEKGKDVELRCDPISGHTALYWYRQSLGQGLEFLIYFQGNSAPDKSGLPSDRFSAERTGGSVSTLTIQRTQQEDSAVYLCASSPLAAAYEQYFGPGTRLTVT.

The chain links TRBV10-3 to TRBJ2-1; tentatively, D is TRBD1 (5 bases). The germline CDR1 and CDR2 sequences are ENHRY and SYGVKD. Trimming took off 2 bases at V and 4 bases at J, with 12 bases between the two ends. This CDR3 has 15 residues. Here the CDR3 DNA reads TGTGCCATCAGTGAGAACCAGGGATTGTACAATGAGCAGTTCTTC. It codes for CAISENQGLYNEQFF.

The genes are TRBV6-5 and TRBJ2-7; 8 nucleotides agree with TRBD1. The CDR3 totals 15 residues. The V segment lost 2 bases and the J segment 8 bases; nucleotides outside the gene matches: 11. The V gene's germline CDR1 is MNHEY and CDR2 SVGAGI. CDR3 residues: CASSYPPGTGQKQYF. Here the CDR3 DNA reads TGTGCCAGCAGTTACCCACCCGGGACAGGACAGAAGCAGTACTTC.

This clone was seen a few times. This chain uses TRBV6-5 with TRBJ1-4; TRBD1 aligns across 7 bases. V dropped 5 bases and J dropped 6; count of bases not matched to a gene: 6. The length of the CDR3 is 14 residues. Looked up from germline, CDR1 is MNHEY and CDR2 is SVGAGI. The CDR3 spells CASSAGQLYEKLFF. As DNA, the CDR3 is TGTGCCAGCAGTGCGGGACAGCTATATGAAAAACTGTTTTTT.

This chain uses TRBV28 with TRBJ2-7, with 9 bases matching TRBD1. Unmatched junction bases numbered 11, after V lost 6 bases and J lost 5 bases. Germline CDR1 MDHEN, CDR2 SYDVKM. CDR3 size: 15 residues. The CDR3 protein is CASRPRDRANHEQYF. CDR3 nucleotides: TGTGCCAGCAGGCCAAGGGACAGGGCAAACCACGAGCAGTACTTC.

The chain links TRBV6-4 to TRBJ2-1, with 10 bases that match TRBD2. The CDR3 sequence is 12 residues long. V lost 2 bases and J lost 14; bases outside the gene matches: 3. Germline V gives CDR1 MRHNA, CDR2 SNTAGT. The CDR3 sequence is CASSDITSGKFF. CDR3 nucleotide sequence: TGTGCCAGCAGTGACATCACTAGCGGGAAGTTCTTC.

The chain has TRBV4-1 and TRBJ1-2, with TRBD1 identical over 10 bases. The CDR3 has 14 residues. Looked up from germline, CDR1 is MGHRA and CDR2 is YSYEKL. The junction had 4 bases not matched to a gene; V was cut back by 2 bases and J by 7 bases. The CDR3 loop reads CASSQPTGGFGYTF. CDR3 nucleotides: TGCGCCAGCAGCCAACCGACAGGGGGCTTTGGCTACACCTTC.

The rearrangement joins TRBV27 to TRBJ2-7, with 9 bases identical to TRBD1. The germline CDR1 and CDR2 sequences are MNHEY and SMNVEV (reference sequence). The ends lost 6 bases at V and 6 bases at J; junction bases unmatched: 9. CDR3 size: 14 residues. The CDR3 loop is CASSRGDRATEQYF. The DNA of the CDR3 is TGTGCCAGCAGCCGGGGGGACAGGGCGACCGAGCAGTACTTC.

This chain joins TRBV5-1 and TRBJ1-3, with a weak D call TRBD1 (6 bases). From germline, CDR1 is SGHRS and CDR2 YFSETQ. The germline V and J ends were trimmed by 6 bases and 4 bases, with 17 bases remaining between them. This CDR3 is 15 amino acids long. The CDR3 here is CASKGDTGLGNTIYF. The CDR3 DNA reads as TGCGCCAGCAAAGGGGACACCGGGTTAGGAAACACCATATATTTT.

The chain combines TRBV18 with TRBJ2-1, with 9 bases fitting TRBD1. V dropped 3 bases and J dropped 5; count of bases not matched to a gene: 11. CDR3 size: 17 residues. Germline CDR1 and CDR2: KGHSH and LQKENI. CDR3 amino acids: CASSPTKDRGGDNEQFF. In DNA form, the CDR3 reads TGTGCCAGCTCACCGACTAAAGACAGGGGGGGAGACAATGAGCAGTTCTTC.

By sample fraction, this clone is medium-sized (0.01 to 0.1%). The chain couples TRBV5-6 to TRBJ2-1; tentatively, D is TRBD2 (7 bases). CDR1 is SGHDT and CDR2 is YYEEEE in the germline V gene. Trimming shortened V by 4 bases and J by 4 bases, and 18 bases separated the two germline ends. The CDR3 spans 16 residues. As DNA, the CDR3 is TGTGCCAGCAGCGGGGGGGGGCATCTCTTATACAATGAGCAGTTCTTC. It codes for CASSGGGHLLYNEQFF.

This clone occurred a few times. The chain is built from TRBV30 and TRBJ2-1; TRBD2 aligns across 10 bases. This CDR3 contains 14 residues. Germline V gives CDR1 GTSNPN, CDR2 SVGIG (reference sequence). Trimming at V came to 1 base and at J to 8 bases, leaving 5 bases not matched to a gene. The chain's CDR3 is CAWSGLAGADEQFF. The CDR3 DNA follows: TGTGCCTGGAGTGGGCTAGCGGGAGCCGATGAGCAGTTCTTC.

The genes are TRBV5-1 and TRBJ2-3; 13 positions agree with TRBD2. Germline trimming cut 4 bases from V and 6 bases from J; bases unmatched to any gene: 8. From germline, CDR1 is SGHRS and CDR2 YFSETQ. CDR3 length: 16 residues. DNA of the CDR3: TGCGCCAGCAGCCCGGGACTAGCGGGATCGGGGGATACGCAGTATTTT. Translating it yields CASSPGLAGSGDTQYF.

The CDR3 is CASSLFVWQYF. CDR3 coding DNA: TGTGCCAGCAGCCTATTTGTTTGGCAGTACTTC. The rearrangement links TRBV21-1 to TRBJ2-7; TRBD2 is the table's D call, not checked against the DNA. TRBV21-1 is labeled a pseudogene. This CDR3 comprises 11 residues.

The chain couples TRBV6-5 to TRBJ2-1, with a tentative D call TRBD1 (6 bases). V was shortened by 3 bases and J by 2 bases, with 11 bases between the two germline ends. This CDR3 is built from 15 residues. Germline loops: CDR1 MNHEY, CDR2 SVGAGI. The CDR3 DNA is TGTGCCAGCAGTTATGACAGGTCCACCTACAATGAGCAGTTCTTC. Translation gives CASSYDRSTYNEQFF.

This sequence joins TRBV6-6 and TRBJ1-4; D is undetermined. V was clipped by 4 bases and J by 14 bases, with 14 bases between them. The V gene's germline CDR1 is MNHNY and CDR2 SVGAGI (reference sequence). The CDR3 spans 12 residues. The CDR3 reads CASSSTPLGLFF. The CDR3 coding sequence is TGTGCCAGCAGTTCCACCCCCCTAGGCCTGTTTTTT.